This TCR beta chain was captured by sequencing in a study of T cells after posttransplantation cyclophosphamide. Overall study results and limits: TRB overlap between skin or GI tissue T cells and blood was limited. Donor-recipient repertoire similarity was low at 1-2 months, rising over year one.

This clone was detected a few times. Its antigen is currently unknown. This CDR3 contains 14 residues. V was shortened by 1 base and J by 5 bases, with 11 bases between the two germline ends. In germline, CDR1 is SGHTA, CDR2 FQGNSA. Only in-frame clones appear in the TCRdb table, and some are missing; sequencing was by immunoSEQ multiplex PCR. The sample gives some 5,400 clones, 85% to 95% of which show up once; roughly 1.3% is in the top ten. The sequence was collected from a woman aged 55 to 70 in good health, CMV-negative, and a related stem cell transplant donor. This chain joins TRBV7-2 and TRBJ2-5; tentative D call: TRBD2 (6 bases). The sequenced material came from CD4+ T cells sorted from bone marrow. CDR3 coding DNA: TGTGCCAGCAGCTTAGTTGCGGGGTCCGAGACCCAGTACTTC. It encodes CASSLVAGSETQYF.